The 22 T cell receptor beta chains listed next were all sequenced from one sample in a study of OX40 agonist ivuxolimab in advanced cancers. TCRdb's copy holds only in-frame clones and misses some; the assay was immunoSEQ multiplex PCR. There are about 37,000 clones in the sample; more than 85% occur only once, and 0.5% to 0.6% lies in the top ten. Source: CD4+ or CD8+ T cells sorted from blood, taken in a trial of the OX40 agonist ivuxolimab. These receptor sequences come from an adult with an advanced solid tumor such as melanoma, head and neck, liver or kidney cancer.

The V and J genes are TRBV7-2 and TRBJ2-5; TRBD1 matches at 7 bases. After removal of 6 bases from V and 6 bases from J, the junction contained 10 bases not matched to a gene. Germline V gives CDR1 SGHTA, CDR2 FQGNSA. This CDR3 is 14 amino acids long. This CDR3 reads CASSSDAGGKTQYF. CDR3 nucleotides: TGTGCCAGCAGTTCTGACGCAGGGGGAAAGACCCAGTACTTC.

Points on this clone: Distinct nucleotide sequences in the sample also encode this CDR3. The V and J genes are TRBV7-2 and TRBJ1-2; 8 bases match TRBD1. There are 13 residues in the CDR3. V lost 4 bases and J lost 4; bases outside the gene matches: 2. From germline, CDR1 is SGHTA and CDR2 FQGNSA. The CDR3 nucleotides are TGTGCCAGCAGCTCAGGACAGGGCTATGGCTACACCTTC. Amino acid sequence: CASSSGQGYGYTF.

The genes are TRBV18 and TRBJ1-2; maybe TRBD1 (5 bases). This CDR3 has 15 residues. Trimming took off 0 bases at V and 5 bases at J, with 13 bases between the two ends. Germline V gives CDR1 KGHSH, CDR2 LQKENI. DNA for the CDR3: TGTGCCAGCTCACCACCCGACAGACAATATTATGGCTACACCTTC. It translates to CASSPPDRQYYGYTF. Variable domain in full (rest from reference TRBV18 and TRBJ1-2): NAGVMQNPRHLVRRRGQEARLRCSPMKGHSHVYWYRQLPEEGLKFMVYLQKENIIDESGMPKERFSAEFPKEGPSILRIQQVVRGDSAAYFCASSPPDRQYYGYTFGSGTRLTVV.

The chain recombines TRBV11-2 with TRBJ1-2, with D possibly matching TRBD1 (6 bases). The germline CDR1 and CDR2 sequences are SGHAT and FQNNGV. This CDR3 has 13 residues. Trimming took off 4 bases at V and 4 bases at J, with 10 bases between the two ends. CDR3 DNA: TGTGCCAGCAGCTCCGGACAGACCTATGGCTACACCTTC. Its protein product is CASSSGQTYGYTF.

This rearrangement joins TRBV2 to TRBJ1-1, with a tentative D call TRBD1 (5 bases). V gave up 8 bases and J gave up 8 bases, with 18 bases separating them. The CDR3 has 13 residues. CDR1 SNHLY and CDR2 FYNNEI come from the germline V gene. CDR3 in amino acids: CASVSGQVSEAFF. CDR3 bases: TGTGCCAGCGTCTCAGGGCAGGTCTCAGAAGCTTTCTTT.

The chain has TRBV5-1 and TRBJ1-2; the D gene is possibly TRBD1 (5 bases). Trimming shortened V by 4 bases and J by 8 bases, and 15 bases separated the two germline ends. This CDR3 has 13 residues. Germline V gene data show CDR1 as SGHRS and CDR2 as YFSETQ. The CDR3 reads CASSVPQGRGYTF. DNA of the CDR3: TGCGCCAGCAGCGTACCCCAGGGACGGGGCTACACCTTC.

A word on this clone: One end of the junction is discordant with germline, which a read error may explain. The chain has TRBV9 and TRBJ1-1; TRBD1 matches 7 bases. Germline V gene lookup returns CDR1 SGDLS and CDR2 YYNGEE. The CDR3 has 13 amino acids. CDR3 sequence (DNA): TGTGCCAGCAGTGTAGACAGGGCCACTGAAGCTTTCTTT. It translates to CASSVDRATEAFF.

The J gene is TRBJ1-1, the V gene TRBV5-6; the D gene is possibly TRBD1 (5 bases). CDR1 and CDR2 from the germline V gene are SGHDT and YYEEEE. With 3 bases removed from V and 3 bases from J, the gap between germline ends came to 18 bases. The CDR3 extends over 16 amino acids. The CDR3 here is CASSYGGVGLYTEAFF. CDR3 in DNA: TGTGCCAGCAGCTACGGAGGTGTGGGACTTTACACTGAAGCTTTCTTT.

This sequence joins TRBV5-1 and TRBJ2-2, with TRBD1 matching over 11 bases. With V trimmed by 5 bases and J by 4 bases, 1 base remained unmatched. The germline gives CDR1 SGHRS, CDR2 YFSETQ. CDR3 length: 14 amino acids. Here the CDR3 reads CASSGQGATGELFF. In DNA, the CDR3 is TGCGCCAGCAGTGGACAGGGGGCCACCGGGGAGCTGTTTTTT.

The chain uses TRBV4-2 and TRBJ2-1; 7 bases are a match to TRBD1. The germline gives CDR1 LGHNA, CDR2 YNFKEQ. There are 15 residues in the CDR3. V lost 0 bases to trimming and J lost 8 bases; unmatched junction nucleotides: 7. The CDR3 is CASSQETGKNHEQFF. Here the CDR3 DNA reads TGTGCCAGCAGCCAAGAGACAGGGAAAAACCATGAGCAGTTCTTC.

As DNA, the CDR3 is TGCGCCAGCAGCGCGCGGGATGAGCAGTTCTTC. Its protein is CASSARDEQFF. The rearrangement joins TRBV5-1 to TRBJ2-1, with D tentatively TRBD2 (5 bases). The germline V and J ends were trimmed by 4 bases and 8 bases, with 7 bases remaining between them. Per the germline V gene, CDR1 is SGHRS and CDR2 is YFSETQ. The CDR3 covers 11 residues.

This clone appeared a single time. The chain uses TRBV28 and TRBJ1-6, with D tentatively TRBD1 (6 bases). Trimming removed 5 bases from V and 8 bases from J, with 19 bases in between. CDR1 is MDHEN, CDR2 SYDVKM, per germline. The CDR3 totals 16 residues. This chain's CDR3 is CASSAPGQKGYSPLHF. CDR3 nucleotide sequence: TGTGCCAGCAGTGCGCCGGGACAAAAAGGTTATTCACCCCTCCACTTT.

This clone has just a few counts. Other DNA sequences of this sample code for an identical CDR3. V and J are TRBV20-1 and TRBJ1-1; D not resolved. The germline V and J ends were trimmed by 6 bases and 2 bases, with 4 bases remaining between them. Germline CDR1 reads DFQATT; CDR2 reads SNEGSKA (reference sequence). The CDR3 contains 10 residues. The CDR3 loop reads CSASNTEAFF. CDR3 coding DNA: TGCAGTGCAAGCAACACTGAAGCTTTCTTT.

This chain joins TRBV9 and TRBJ1-1; possibly TRBD1 for D (6 bases). The germline gives CDR1 SGDLS, CDR2 YYNGEE. The CDR3 loop spans 15 amino acids. The germline V and J ends were trimmed by 0 bases and 1 base, with 10 bases remaining between them. For the CDR3, the DNA is TGTGCCAGCAGCGTAGATAACAGGGCGAACACTGAAGCTTTCTTT. This encodes CASSVDNRANTEAFF.

This chain connects TRBV10-3 to TRBJ2-5, with D tentatively TRBD2 (6 bases). This CDR3 is 13 amino acids long. V was shortened by 8 bases and J by 3 bases, with 13 bases between the two germline ends. Germline lookup yields CDR1 ENHRY and CDR2 SYGVKD. CDR3 sequence reads: CAIGGAGEETQYF. The CDR3 DNA reads TGTGCCATCGGTGGAGCGGGTGAAGAGACCCAGTACTTC.

The chain has TRBV10-3 and TRBJ1-6; a weak D match, TRBD1 (6 bases). The length of the CDR3 is 12 residues. Germline V CDR1 and CDR2: ENHRY, SYGVKD. Trimming pared 10 bases from V and 10 bases from J, leaving 14 bases between. CDR3 nucleotides: TGTGCCAGCAACAGGGACGAATCACCCCTCCACTTT. Amino acid sequence: CASNRDESPLHF.

This clone was counted once. The rearrangement uses TRBV4-3 and TRBJ2-1; the D is unclear. This CDR3 is 13 amino acids long. Germline-derived CDR1 and CDR2 are LGHNA and YSLEER. V dropped 0 bases and J dropped 4 bases, with 4 bases sitting between them. The DNA of the CDR3 is TGCGCCAGCAGCCAAGATACGTACAATGAGCAGTTCTTC. Its protein product is CASSQDTYNEQFF.

The V and J genes are TRBV4-1 and TRBJ2-5; D is unclear. From germline, CDR1 is MGHRA and CDR2 YSYEKL. V was shortened by 2 bases and J by 5 bases, with 15 bases between the two germline ends. This CDR3 contains 15 residues. The CDR3 protein is CASSQLVGNKETQYF. The CDR3 nucleotides read TGCGCCAGCAGCCAACTAGTGGGGAACAAGGAGACCCAGTACTTC.

This clone was counted a few times. The DNA for the CDR3 is TGTGCCAGCAGCCTCCTTTACTCGGGGGACACTGAAGCTTTCTTT. It translates to CASSLLYSGDTEAFF. The gene calls are TRBV7-2 and TRBJ1-1; D might be TRBD1 (5 bases). CDR1 and CDR2 from the germline V gene are SGHTA and FQGNSA. V was trimmed by 5 bases and J by 3 bases, leaving 16 bases between them. This CDR3 comprises 15 residues. Full variable domain (outside the CDR3, taken from reference TRBV7-2 and TRBJ1-1): GAGVSQSPSNKVTEKGKDVELRCDPISGHTALYWYRQSLGQGLEFLIYFQGNSAPDKSGLPSDRFSAERTGGSVSTLTIQRTQQEDSAVYLCASSLLYSGDTEAFFGQGTRLTVV.

The chain is built from TRBV29-1 and TRBJ1-1; D not resolved. Germline V gives CDR1 SQVTM, CDR2 ANQGSEA. The V end lost 5 bases, the J end lost 5 bases, and 12 bases lay between the germline ends. This CDR3 has 12 amino acids. Written as DNA, the CDR3 is TGCAGCGTTTCAGCAGGTGAGACTGAAGCTTTCTTT. It yields the protein CSVSAGETEAFF. The entire variable domain, with the rest obtained from reference TRBV29-1 and TRBJ1-1, is as follows: SAVISQKPSRDICQRGTSLTIQCQVDSQVTMMFWYRQQPGQSLTLIATANQGSEATYESGFVIDKFPISRPNLTFSTLTVSNMSPEDSSIYLCSVSAGETEAFFGQGTRLTVV.

On this clone: The sample holds other DNA sequences that translate to the same CDR3. The V and J genes are TRBV18 and TRBJ1-5, with a weak D call TRBD1 (5 bases). The germline gives CDR1 KGHSH, CDR2 LQKENI. The ends were cut back, 2 bases at V and 1 base at J, with 6 bases in the middle. The length of the CDR3 is 14 residues. The CDR3 region is CASSPDRSNQPQHF. The CDR3 bases are TGTGCCAGCTCACCAGACAGAAGCAATCAGCCCCAGCATTTT.

V gene TRBV18 combines with J gene TRBJ1-1, with D uncertain. Trimming took 3 bases from V and 4 from J, leaving 12 bases between them. This CDR3 has 14 amino acids. The V gene's germline CDR1 is KGHSH and CDR2 LQKENI. The chain's CDR3 is CASSPGTGFTEAFF. DNA of the CDR3: TGTGCCAGCTCACCGGGCACCGGGTTCACTGAAGCTTTCTTT.